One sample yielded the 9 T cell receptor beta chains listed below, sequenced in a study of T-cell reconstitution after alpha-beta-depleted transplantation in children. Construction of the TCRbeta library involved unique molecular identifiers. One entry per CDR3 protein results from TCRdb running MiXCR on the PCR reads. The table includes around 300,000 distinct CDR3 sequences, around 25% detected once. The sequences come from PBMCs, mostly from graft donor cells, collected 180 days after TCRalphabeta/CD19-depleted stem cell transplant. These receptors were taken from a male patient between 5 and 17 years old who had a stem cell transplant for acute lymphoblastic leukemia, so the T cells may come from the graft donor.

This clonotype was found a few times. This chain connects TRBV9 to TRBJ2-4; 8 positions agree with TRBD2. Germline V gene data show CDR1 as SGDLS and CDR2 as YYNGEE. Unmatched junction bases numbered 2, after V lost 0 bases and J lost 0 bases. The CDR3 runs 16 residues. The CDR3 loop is CASSVAAGGAKNIQYF. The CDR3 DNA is TGTGCCAGCAGCGTAGCGGCGGGAGGAGCCAAAAACATTCAGTACTTC.

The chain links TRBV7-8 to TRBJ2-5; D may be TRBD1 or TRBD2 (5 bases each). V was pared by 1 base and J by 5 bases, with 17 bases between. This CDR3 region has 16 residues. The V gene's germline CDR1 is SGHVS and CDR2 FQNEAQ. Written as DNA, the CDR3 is TGTGCCAGCAGCTTAGTAGATCCAGGGAGTCGGGAGACCCAGTACTTC. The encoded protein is CASSLVDPGSRETQYF.

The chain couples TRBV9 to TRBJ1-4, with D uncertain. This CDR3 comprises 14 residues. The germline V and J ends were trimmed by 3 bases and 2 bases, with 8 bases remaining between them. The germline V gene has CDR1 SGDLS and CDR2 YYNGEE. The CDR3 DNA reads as TGTGCCAGCAGCGCGAGGGCGACTAATGAAAAACTGTTTTTT. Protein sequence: CASSARATNEKLFF.

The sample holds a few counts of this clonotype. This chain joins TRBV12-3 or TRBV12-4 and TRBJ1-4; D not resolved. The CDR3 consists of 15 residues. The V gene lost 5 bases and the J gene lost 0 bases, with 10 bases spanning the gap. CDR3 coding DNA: TGTGCCAGCAGTCTTGGGCCCGCAACTAATGAAAAACTGTTTTTT. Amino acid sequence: CASSLGPATNEKLFF.

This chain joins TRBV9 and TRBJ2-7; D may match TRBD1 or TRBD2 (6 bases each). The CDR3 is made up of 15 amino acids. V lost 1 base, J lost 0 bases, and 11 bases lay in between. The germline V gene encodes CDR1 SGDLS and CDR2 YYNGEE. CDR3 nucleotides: TGTGCCAGCAGCGTAAAGGGGGGAAACTCCTACGAGCAGTACTTC. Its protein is CASSVKGGNSYEQYF.

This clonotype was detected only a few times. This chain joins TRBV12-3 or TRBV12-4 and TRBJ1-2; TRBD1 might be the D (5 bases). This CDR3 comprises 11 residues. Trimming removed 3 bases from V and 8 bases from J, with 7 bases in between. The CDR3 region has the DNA TGTGCCAGCAGTTTTGGGGACGGCTACACCTTC. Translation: CASSFGDGYTF.

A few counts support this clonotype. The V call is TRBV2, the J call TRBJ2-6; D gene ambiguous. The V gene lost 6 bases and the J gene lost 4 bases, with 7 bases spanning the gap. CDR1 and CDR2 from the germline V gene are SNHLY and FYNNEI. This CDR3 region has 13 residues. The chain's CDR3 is CASRVDGANVLTF. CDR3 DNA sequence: TGTGCCAGCAGGGTGGACGGGGCCAACGTCCTGACTTTC. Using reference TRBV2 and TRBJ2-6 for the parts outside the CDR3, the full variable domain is EPEVTQTPSHQVTQMGQEVILRCVPISNHLYFYWYRQILGQKVEFLVSFYNNEISEKSEIFDDQFSVERPDGSNFTLKIRSTKLEDSAMYFCASRVDGANVLTFGAGSRLTVL.

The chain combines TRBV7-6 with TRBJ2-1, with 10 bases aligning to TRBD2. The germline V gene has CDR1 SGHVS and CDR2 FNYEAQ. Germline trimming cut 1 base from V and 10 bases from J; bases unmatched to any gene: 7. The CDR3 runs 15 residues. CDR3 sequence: CASSLGASGSLEQFF. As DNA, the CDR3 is TGTGCCAGCAGCTTAGGGGCTAGCGGGAGTTTAGAGCAGTTCTTC.

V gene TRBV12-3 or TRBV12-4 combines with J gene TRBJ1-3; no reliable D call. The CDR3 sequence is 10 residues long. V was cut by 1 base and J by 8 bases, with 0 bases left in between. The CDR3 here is CASSLDTIYF. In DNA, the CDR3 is TGTGCCAGCAGTTTAGACACCATATATTTT.